This paragraph covers one T cell receptor beta chain sequence. The sample belongs to a study of glioma-infiltrating T cells. The iRepertoire nested amplicon-rescue multiplex PCR amplified TCR alpha and beta CDR3s from RNA. TCRdb processed the multiplex PCR reads anew with MiXCR; each CDR3 protein has one entry. The sample consists of about 410,000 distinct CDR3 sequences, 35% to 45% of them appearing once. Trimming shortened V by 5 bases and J by 1 base, and 9 bases separated the two germline ends. CDR1 and CDR2 from the germline V gene are MDHEN and SYDVKM. There are 14 residues in the CDR3. The sequence was collected from a human donor with low-grade glioma or glioblastoma, undergoing nonglioma brain surgery, or in good health (not recorded which). Input material: glioma tissue, nonneoplastic brain tissue, or PBMCs (not recorded which). V gene TRBV28 combines with J gene TRBJ2-1; a weak D match, TRBD2 (6 bases). CDR3 DNA sequence: TGTGCCAGCAGTACGGGAGATTCCTACAATGAGCAGTTCTTC. Amino acids: CASSTGDSYNEQFF.